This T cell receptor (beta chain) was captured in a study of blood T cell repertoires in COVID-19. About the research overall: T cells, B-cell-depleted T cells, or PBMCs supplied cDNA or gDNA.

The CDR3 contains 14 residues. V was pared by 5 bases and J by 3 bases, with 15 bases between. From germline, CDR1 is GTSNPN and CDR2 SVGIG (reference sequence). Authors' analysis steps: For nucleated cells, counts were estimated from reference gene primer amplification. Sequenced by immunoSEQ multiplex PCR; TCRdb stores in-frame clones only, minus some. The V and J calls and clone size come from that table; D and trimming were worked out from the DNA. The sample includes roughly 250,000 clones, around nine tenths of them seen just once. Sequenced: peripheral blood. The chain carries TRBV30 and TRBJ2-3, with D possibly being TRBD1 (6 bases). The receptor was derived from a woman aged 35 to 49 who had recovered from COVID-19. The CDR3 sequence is CAWGTGSLTDTQYF. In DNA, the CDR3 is TGTGCCTGGGGTACAGGGTCGTTGACAGATACGCAGTATTTT.